Each of the 16 T cell receptor beta chains below was sequenced from the same sample in a study of blood T cell repertoires in COVID-19. The assay was immunoSEQ multiplex PCR, and TCRdb's table has in-frame clones only and misses some. The sample shows tens of thousands of clones, roughly nine tenths of them seen only once. What was sequenced was peripheral blood. The source is a middle-aged man with acute or convalescent COVID-19.

V and J are TRBV5-1 and TRBJ2-7, with 8 positions matching TRBD2. Germline CDR1 and CDR2: SGHRS and YFSETQ. This CDR3 is built from 14 residues. The trim removed 5 bases at V and 1 base at J, leaving 5 bases unmatched. The CDR3 DNA reads as TGCGCCAGCAGAATTAGCGGGACATCCTACGAGCAGTACTTC. It encodes CASRISGTSYEQYF.

This chain connects TRBV11-2 to TRBJ2-5; the match to TRBD1 covers 7 bases. Trimming cost V 1 base and J 1 base; bases outside gene matches: 6. The CDR3 length is 16 residues. CDR1 is SGHAT and CDR2 is FQNNGV in the germline V gene. CDR3 bases: TGTGCCAGCAGCTTAGGGCAGGGGGTCTTCCAAGAGACCCAGTACTTC. The encoded protein is CASSLGQGVFQETQYF.

This clone was observed a single time. This CDR3 reads CASSLLAPDTQYF. The CDR3 nucleotides read TGTGCCAGCAGCCTCCTAGCTCCAGATACGCAGTATTTT. The chain carries TRBV7-8 and TRBJ2-3; the D gene is possibly TRBD2 (5 bases). This CDR3 has 13 residues. The V gene lost 5 bases and the J gene lost 4 bases, with 10 bases spanning the gap. Germline loops: CDR1 SGHVS, CDR2 FQNEAQ. The full variable domain, completed using reference TRBV7-8 and TRBJ2-3, is GAGVSQSPRYKVAKRGQDVALRCDPISGHVSLFWYQQALGQGPEFLTYFQNEAQLDKSGLPSDRFFAERPEGSVSTLKIQRTQQEDSAVYLCASSLLAPDTQYFGPGTRLTVL.

The count of this clone is one. CDR3 in amino acids: CAISETSYEQYV. CDR3 DNA: TGTGCCATCAGTGAGACATCTTACGAGCAGTACGTC. The chain recombines TRBV10-3 with TRBJ2-7; D unresolved. Germline CDR1 and CDR2: ENHRY and SYGVKD. Trimming removed 2 bases from V and 4 bases from J, with 6 bases in between. There are 12 residues in the CDR3.

The chain joins TRBV6-6 to TRBJ1-5; D is possibly TRBD1 (6 bases). With 10 bases removed from V and 4 bases from J, the gap between germline ends came to 14 bases. Germline V gene lookup returns CDR1 MNHNY and CDR2 SVGAGI (reference sequence). The CDR3 is 13 amino acids. CDR3 residues: CATQGGGNQPQHF. In nucleotides, the CDR3 is TGTGCCACCCAAGGGGGAGGGAATCAGCCCCAGCATTTT.

This rearrangement joins TRBV25-1 to TRBJ1-4; 7 bases align to TRBD1. Germline assignment: CDR1 MGHDK and CDR2 SYGVNS. This CDR3 contains 16 residues. V trimming: 3 bases; J trimming: 0 bases; junction bases outside the gene matches: 4. CDR3 nucleotides: TGTGCCAGCAGTGACCCTACAGGGGCAACTAATGAAAAACTGTTTTTT. This encodes CASSDPTGATNEKLFF.

V is TRBV30 and J is TRBJ2-2; TRBD1 agrees at 9 bases. Germline V gene data show CDR1 as GTSNPN and CDR2 as SVGIG (reference sequence). J was trimmed by 4 bases and V by 4 bases; bases with no gene match: 4. The CDR3 extends over 14 amino acids. The CDR3 nucleotides are TGTGCCTGGACGAGACAGGGGGTCACCGGGGAGCTGTTTTTT. It translates to CAWTRQGVTGELFF.

The chain has TRBV7-6 and TRBJ2-2, with D tentatively TRBD1 (5 bases). CDR1 is SGHVS, CDR2 FNYEAQ, per germline. CDR3 size: 15 residues. Trimming cost V 5 bases and J 2 bases, with 12 bases left between them. CDR3 nucleotides: TGTGCCAGCAGCCGTGACAGAGTAAACACCGGGGAGCTGTTTTTT. Its translation: CASSRDRVNTGELFF. The entire variable domain, with the rest obtained from reference TRBV7-6 and TRBJ2-2, is as follows: GAGVSQSPRYKVTKRGQDVALRCDPISGHVSLYWYRQALGQGPEFLTYFNYEAQQDKSGLPNDRFSAERPEGSISTLTIQRTEQRDSAMYRCASSRDRVNTGELFFGEGSRLTVL.

The V gene is TRBV11-1, the J gene TRBJ1-5; TRBD1 is a possible D gene (6 bases). V lost 5 bases and J lost 3, with 11 bases in between. The V gene's germline CDR1 is SGHAT and CDR2 FQDESV (reference sequence). This CDR3 spans 14 amino acids. CDR3 protein: CASSNGQPNQPQHF. CDR3 DNA sequence: TGTGCCAGCAGCAACGGACAGCCCAATCAGCCCCAGCATTTT.

The chain combines TRBV9 with TRBJ1-3; possibly TRBD1 for D (5 bases). From germline, CDR1 is SGDLS and CDR2 YYNGEE. The V end lost 4 bases, the J end lost 0 bases, and 23 bases lay between the germline ends. There are 19 residues in the CDR3. In DNA, the CDR3 is TGTGCCAGCAGCAACTCAATCGACAGCAGAAAACGCTCTGGAAACACCATATATTTT. This translates into CASSNSIDSRKRSGNTIYF.

V and J are TRBV19 and TRBJ1-6; D gene uncertain. The germline gives CDR1 LNHDA, CDR2 SQIVND (reference sequence). This CDR3 contains 12 residues. V lost 2 bases, J lost 9 bases, and 5 bases lay in between. CDR3 nucleotide sequence: TGTGCCAGTAGTATAAAGAGTTCACCCCTCCACTTT. Translating it yields CASSIKSSPLHF.

This clone has just a few counts. The genes are TRBV6-2 or TRBV6-3 and TRBJ1-1; 10 bases are a match to TRBD1. J lost 2 bases, V lost 0 bases, and 9 bases had no gene match. This CDR3 has 18 residues. The germline gives CDR1 MNHEY, CDR2 SVGEGT. The CDR3 DNA is TGTGCCAGCAGTTACTCAGGGGACAGGGGTCAATACAACACTGAAGCTTTCTTT. Residues: CASSYSGDRGQYNTEAFF.

V is TRBV7-3 and J is TRBJ2-1; 9 bases are shared with TRBD2. Germline trimming cut 2 bases from V and 6 bases from J; bases unmatched to any gene: 5. The length of the CDR3 is 15 residues. Germline assignment: CDR1 SGHTA and CDR2 FQGTGA. Written as DNA, the CDR3 is TGTGCCAGCAGCTTAGGGACTAGCAGACTCAATGAGCAGTTCTTC. Translation: CASSLGTSRLNEQFF.

The V gene is TRBV2, the J gene TRBJ2-1, with 8 nucleotides matching TRBD2. In germline, CDR1 is SNHLY, CDR2 FYNNEI. The CDR3 spans 16 residues. The V segment lost 7 bases and the J segment 5 bases; nucleotides outside the gene matches: 13. The chain's CDR3 is CASKPPGNSGNNEQFF. The CDR3 bases are TGTGCCAGCAAGCCTCCCGGGAATAGCGGGAACAATGAGCAGTTCTTC.

J is TRBJ2-1 and V is TRBV15; D perhaps matches TRBD2 (6 bases). Germline CDR1 and CDR2: LNHNV and YYDKDF (reference sequence). CDR3 length: 15 amino acids. Trimming pared 0 bases from V and 15 bases from J, leaving 21 bases between. The CDR3 spells CATSRDRSGPGRGFF. As DNA, the CDR3 is TGTGCCACCAGCAGAGATAGGTCAGGGCCTGGGCGGGGGTTCTTC.

The chain combines TRBV2 with TRBJ1-5; D unresolved. The CDR3 sequence is 13 residues long. V lost 6 bases and J 1 base, leaving 7 bases between the germline ends. CDR1 is SNHLY and CDR2 is FYNNEI in the germline V gene. CDR3 sequence: CASSLTSNQPQHF. The CDR3 nucleotides read TGTGCCAGCAGCCTGACAAGCAATCAGCCCCAGCATTTT.